This TCR beta chain originates from a study of beta chain features in type 1 diabetes. Study-wide context: The patient and healthy donor groups were comparable for age, gender and cell yields.

Regarding the study as a whole: Naive, central memory and regulatory TCRB repertoires appeared more similar among patients than healthy donors. In every one of the four CD4+ subsets, TCRB CDR3s were moderately but significantly shorter in Type 1 diabetes patients. PCR might favor shorter templates, equally in patients and controls.

Germline-derived CDR1 and CDR2 are MGHRA and YSYEKL. V dropped 0 bases and J dropped 1; count of bases not matched to a gene: 8. This CDR3 spans 18 amino acids. Expressed TCRB transcripts were sequenced, since all the RNA that had been isolated was reverse transcribed. TCRdb keeps only in-frame clones here, not all; method: immunoSEQ multiplex PCR. The repertoire holds about 700,000 clones, with roughly an eighth as singletons. In the case of this clone: The antigen is undetermined.

Based on CD45RO/CCR7/CD25/CD127/CD95/CD27, CD4+ regulatory, stem cell-like memory, naive and central memory cells were sorted. The sample consisted of naive CD4+ T cells from blood. The TCR sequence derives from a man aged 18 to 29 with type 1 diabetes. The J gene is TRBJ2-3, the V gene TRBV4-1, with 9 bases aligning to TRBD2. Here the CDR3 reads CASSQDSAGGFGTDTQYF. Written as DNA, the CDR3 is TGCGCCAGCAGCCAAGACAGTGCGGGGGGGTTTGGCACAGATACGCAGTATTTT.